The 19 T cell receptor beta chains reported below all come from one sample, sequenced in a study of T cell changes during pregnancy in multiple sclerosis. TCRdb's copy holds only in-frame clones and misses some; the assay was immunoSEQ multiplex PCR. The table shows roughly 51,000 clones, with 92% occurring only once. Sequenced material: CD4+ T cells from peripheral blood mononuclear cells, taken after pregnancy. These receptors were collected from a female donor in good health, enrolled as a control in a pregnancy study.

The chain links TRBV7-9 to TRBJ1-6; 11 bases are a match to TRBD1. The germline CDR1 and CDR2 sequences are SEHNR and FQNEAQ (reference sequence). Trimming removed 1 base from V and 9 bases from J; junction bases left unmatched: 2. The CDR3 runs 15 residues. The DNA for the CDR3 is TGTGCCAGCAGCTTAGGGACAGGGGGCTTTTCACCCCTCCACTTT. This gives the protein CASSLGTGGFSPLHF.

This clone has a handful of counts. The chain employs TRBV7-2 and TRBJ1-5; no clear D. The V and J ends lost 6 bases and 5 bases respectively, with 11 bases between them. Germline V gives CDR1 SGHTA, CDR2 FQGNSA. This CDR3 has 13 residues. The DNA of the CDR3 is TGTGCCAGCAGAGAAAACAGCCATCAGCCCCAGCATTTT. Residues: CASRENSHQPQHF.

The rearrangement uses TRBV11-3 and TRBJ1-1; D call uncertain. V dropped 5 bases and J dropped 2 bases, with 9 bases sitting between them. This CDR3 has 13 residues. The germline V gene encodes CDR1 SGHNT and CDR2 YENEEA. As DNA, the CDR3 is TGTGCCAGCAGCACCCGGGTCAACACTGAAGCTTTCTTT. This gives the protein CASSTRVNTEAFF.

This sequence joins TRBV5-1 and TRBJ1-3; TRBD1 aligns across 7 bases. From germline, CDR1 is SGHRS and CDR2 YFSETQ. This CDR3 has 13 amino acids. V shed 6 bases and J 3 bases; nucleotides not matched to a gene: 3. The CDR3 DNA follows: TGCGCCAGCACGGGGACAGTTGGAAACACCATATATTTT. It is translated as CASTGTVGNTIYF.

The chain uses TRBV5-6 and TRBJ2-6, with 8 nucleotides matching TRBD1. With V trimmed by 0 bases and J by 0 bases, 8 bases remained unmatched. CDR1 is SGHDT, CDR2 YYEEEE, per germline. This CDR3 is 19 amino acids long. The CDR3 coding sequence is TGTGCCAGCAGCTTGGTCCCGGGACAGGCCAACTCTGGGGCCAACGTCCTGACTTTC. Translated: CASSLVPGQANSGANVLTF.

This chain links TRBV9 with TRBJ2-7; 8 bases fit TRBD2. Losses at the gene ends were 4 bases for V and 2 bases for J; bases not matched to a gene: 8. CDR1 and CDR2 (germline): SGDLS, YYNGEE. This CDR3 comprises 15 residues. The CDR3 region is CASSPSERGTYEQYF. CDR3 bases: TGTGCCAGCAGCCCCAGTGAGCGGGGGACCTACGAGCAGTACTTC.

The chain combines TRBV11-3 with TRBJ2-3; D perhaps matches TRBD1 (6 bases). CDR1 is SGHNT and CDR2 is YENEEA in the germline V gene. This CDR3 region has 14 residues. Trimming took 5 bases from V and 0 from J, leaving 9 bases between them. The CDR3 region is CASSPGQSTDTQYF. CDR3 in DNA: TGTGCCAGCAGCCCTGGACAGAGCACAGATACGCAGTATTTT.

This clone was detected a few times. The V call is TRBV7-6, the J call TRBJ1-3, with 8 nucleotides matching TRBD1. V was pared by 5 bases and J by 4 bases, with 4 bases of the junction left unmatched. The CDR3 runs 14 residues. CDR1 and CDR2 (germline): SGHVS, FNYEAQ. CDR3 DNA sequence: TGTGCCAGCAGCCCAGGGGGCGGCGGAAACACCATATATTTT. Protein: CASSPGGGGNTIYF.

The CDR3 protein is CASSPSPVSQNYGYTF. Written as DNA, the CDR3 is TGTGCCAGCTCACCGTCACCGGTATCACAGAACTATGGCTACACCTTC. The V call is TRBV18, the J call TRBJ1-2; no definite D call. The CDR3 totals 16 residues. Per germline, CDR1 KGHSH and CDR2 LQKENI. Trimming removed 3 bases at V and 2 bases at J, with 16 bases between.

The CDR3 DNA is TGTGCCAGCAGCCCACAGGGCCCCGGGGAGCTGTTTTTT. It codes for CASSPQGPGELFF. The chain is built from TRBV5-4 and TRBJ2-2, with D perhaps matching TRBD1 (6 bases). V dropped 4 bases and J dropped 6 bases, with 10 bases sitting between them. CDR3 length equals 13 residues. Germline CDR1 SGHNT, CDR2 YYREEE (reference sequence).

This rearrangement joins TRBV6-1 to TRBJ2-3; D perhaps matches TRBD2 (7 bases). Trimming left V 2 bases short and J 10 bases short, with 34 bases between. CDR1 and CDR2 from the germline V gene are MNHNS and SASEGT. The CDR3 extends over 20 amino acids. CDR3 nucleotide sequence: TGTGCCAGCAGTGAATCGGTTCACGGGGGGCGCCAATCGGGCCGGGTTGCGCAGTATTTT. Residues: CASSESVHGGRQSGRVAQYF.

The genes are TRBV12-5 and TRBJ2-2; a possible D gene is TRBD2 (5 bases). Trimming removed 5 bases from V and 1 base from J, with 8 bases in between. The germline gives CDR1 LGHNT, CDR2 FRNRAP. This CDR3 spans 14 amino acids. The CDR3, as DNA: TGTGCTAGTGGTACTAGTGTGAACACCGGGGAGCTGTTTTTT. This translates into CASGTSVNTGELFF.

The rearrangement links TRBV6-5 to TRBJ2-7, with 7 bases aligning to TRBD1. CDR1 MNHEY and CDR2 SVGAGI come from the germline V gene. Trimming cost V 5 bases and J 5 bases; bases outside gene matches: 12. CDR3 size: 15 residues. Here the CDR3 reads CASSLRTGPPHEQYF. DNA of the CDR3: TGTGCCAGCAGTCTCCGGACAGGCCCCCCCCACGAGCAGTACTTC.

The chain uses TRBV11-2 and TRBJ2-3, with 13 bases aligning to TRBD2. CDR3 length equals 18 residues. The germline V gene encodes CDR1 SGHAT and CDR2 FQNNGV. Unmatched junction bases numbered 11, after V lost 4 bases and J lost 4 bases. This CDR3 is CASSSRQTSGGASDTQYF. The CDR3 DNA is TGTGCCAGCAGCTCCAGACAAACTAGCGGGGGGGCTTCAGATACGCAGTATTTT.

The chain employs TRBV5-6 and TRBJ1-5; the D is unclear. This CDR3 is built from 14 residues. The V end was cut by 4 bases, the J end by 0 bases, with 8 bases between. The germline V gene encodes CDR1 SGHDT and CDR2 YYEEEE. The CDR3 loop reads CASSLGLSNQPQHF. CDR3 nucleotide sequence: TGTGCCAGCAGCCTGGGTCTTAGCAATCAGCCCCAGCATTTT.

The genes are TRBV11-2 and TRBJ1-3; TRBD1 aligns across 8 bases. The V gene's germline CDR1 is SGHAT and CDR2 FQNNGV. The junction had 5 bases not matched to a gene; V was cut back by 1 base and J by 0 bases. The CDR3 sequence is 17 residues long. CDR3 nucleotide sequence: TGTGCCAGCAGCTTAGTAGGGGACAGGATCTCTGGAAACACCATATATTTT. It codes for CASSLVGDRISGNTIYF.

This sequence joins TRBV7-3 and TRBJ2-6; tentatively, D is TRBD1 (5 bases). The CDR3 length is 15 residues. Germline values: CDR1 SGHTA, CDR2 FQGTGA. V was trimmed by 3 bases and J by 3 bases, leaving 9 bases between them. Written as DNA, the CDR3 is TGTGCCAGCAGCTTCACCAGGGTTGGGGCCAACGTCCTGACTTTC. Encoded protein: CASSFTRVGANVLTF. Looking up the rest from reference TRBV7-3 and TRBJ2-6 gives the full variable domain: GAGVSQTPSNKVTEKGKYVELRCDPISGHTALYWYRQSLGQGPEFLIYFQGTGAADDSGLPNDRFFAVRPEGSVSTLKIQRTERGDSAVYLCASSFTRVGANVLTFGAGSRLTVL.

The gene calls are TRBV9 and TRBJ2-3, with a tentative D call TRBD2 (6 bases). Germline-derived CDR1 and CDR2 are SGDLS and YYNGEE. The CDR3 length is 13 residues. V lost 7 bases and J lost 0, with 9 bases in between. The CDR3 protein is CASAEGSTDTQYF. CDR3 DNA: TGTGCCAGCGCGGAGGGGAGCACAGATACGCAGTATTTT.

The chain uses TRBV27 and TRBJ1-2, with 9 nucleotides matching TRBD1. Trimming took 5 bases from V and 1 from J; bases not matched to a gene: 14. This CDR3 comprises 18 residues. CDR1 and CDR2 from the germline V gene are MNHEY and SMNVEV (reference sequence). The DNA for the CDR3 is TGTGCCAGCAGTCCGGTTCCGGGACAGGGAACCTATAACTATGGCTACACCTTC. Protein sequence: CASSPVPGQGTYNYGYTF.